The next 26 T cell receptor beta chains were all read from a single sample in a study of human T cells and chemical hapten exposure. MiXCR, run by TCRdb on the RACE reads, gives a single entry per CDR3 protein. The table lists 300,000 to 450,000 distinct CDR3 sequences, around 5.5% of them singletons. Time point described: pre-sensitization, week 0. Treatment defined: therapeutic diphenylcyclopropenone sensitization with weekly scalp DPC. The source was whole blood, collected in connection with sensitization to the hapten diphenylcyclopropenone (DPC). The receptors were sampled from a woman aged 18-29 years with alopecia areata. Some clones in this sample may be carry-over from other donors' samples.

This clonotype was counted a few times. The rearrangement links TRBV5-5 to TRBJ2-4; 9 bases agree with TRBD1. The CDR3 sequence is 13 residues long. V was clipped by 6 bases and J by 8 bases; unmatched bases: 6. The germline V gene encodes CDR1 SGHKS and CDR2 YYEKEE (reference sequence). The CDR3 coding sequence is TGTGCCAGCAACTTCTGGGACAGGGACATTCAGTACTTC. It yields the protein CASNFWDRDIQYF. Supplemented by reference TRBV5-5 and TRBJ2-4, the full variable domain reads DAGVTQSPTHLIKTRGQQVTLRCSPISGHKSVSWYQQVLGQGPQFIFQYYEKEERGRGNFPDRFSARQFPNYSSELNVNALLLGDSALYLCASNFWDRDIQYFGAGTRLSVL.

This clonotype has ten or more counts. The genes are TRBV6-5 and TRBJ2-2; the D call may be TRBD1 or TRBD2 (5 bases each). The germline V gene encodes CDR1 MNHEY and CDR2 SVGAGI. Trimming took off 7 bases at V and 4 bases at J, with 13 bases between the two ends. This CDR3 has 14 residues. CDR3 nucleotides: TGTGCCAGCAATCGGGGCCCTGGCACCGGGGAGCTGTTTTTT. Its translation is CASNRGPGTGELFF.

This clonotype was seen a few times. The chain uses TRBV2 and TRBJ1-1; D gene unclear. V dropped 6 bases and J dropped 3 bases, with 14 bases sitting between them. Germline V gives CDR1 SNHLY, CDR2 FYNNEI. CDR3 length: 14 residues. The CDR3 region is CASRKDSPDTEAFF. The CDR3 region has the DNA TGTGCCAGCAGGAAGGACTCTCCCGACACTGAAGCTTTCTTT.

The sample holds a few counts of this clonotype. The chain employs TRBV7-9 and TRBJ2-5; no reliable D call. Trimming pared 2 bases from V and 3 bases from J, leaving 7 bases between. In germline, CDR1 is SEHNR, CDR2 FQNEAQ (reference sequence). The CDR3 sequence is 13 residues long. In DNA, the CDR3 is TGTGCCAGCAGCTTATACACAGAAGAGACCCAGTACTTC. Translated: CASSLYTEETQYF.

This clonotype was seen repeatedly, ten times or more. J is TRBJ1-1 and V is TRBV11-1; D possibly corresponds to TRBD1 (5 bases). Germline assignment: CDR1 SGHAT and CDR2 FQDESV (reference sequence). The CDR3 runs 15 residues. Trimming took off 0 bases at V and 3 bases at J, with 11 bases between the two ends. This chain's CDR3 is CASSLAAQGDTEAFF. Here the CDR3 DNA reads TGTGCCAGCAGCTTAGCAGCTCAGGGTGACACTGAAGCTTTCTTT.

This clonotype was observed a handful of times. The J gene is TRBJ1-1, the V gene TRBV27; the D is unclear. Trimming took 5 bases from V and 1 from J, leaving 14 bases between them. CDR3 length equals 15 residues. Germline V gene lookup returns CDR1 MNHEY and CDR2 SMNVEV (reference sequence). This CDR3 reads CASSPDFGRNTEAFF. DNA for the CDR3: TGTGCCAGCAGTCCCGATTTTGGACGGAACACTGAAGCTTTCTTT.

The genes are TRBV20-1 and TRBJ2-3, with TRBD2 matching 13 bases. The trim removed 7 bases at V and 6 bases at J, leaving 10 bases unmatched. The germline V gene has CDR1 DFQATT and CDR2 SNEGSKA (reference sequence). The CDR3 extends over 15 amino acids. This chain's CDR3 is CSVLAGGLGSDTQYF. The CDR3 nucleotides are TGCAGTGTACTAGCGGGGGGGCTGGGTTCGGATACGCAGTATTTT.

This clonotype was found many times. The chain employs TRBV18 and TRBJ2-5; D gene unclear. Germline loops: CDR1 KGHSH, CDR2 LQKENI. V dropped 2 bases and J dropped 0 bases, with 4 bases sitting between them. This CDR3 has 13 amino acids. The CDR3 loop reads CASSPSDQETQYF. As DNA, the CDR3 is TGTGCCAGCTCACCAAGCGACCAAGAGACCCAGTACTTC.

This clonotype was observed at least ten times. J is TRBJ1-1 and V is TRBV7-6; D call uncertain. V was shortened by 5 bases and J by 1 base, with 8 bases between the two germline ends. The CDR3 spans 13 residues. Germline CDR1 reads SGHVS; CDR2 reads FNYEAQ. The CDR3 coding sequence is TGTGCCAGCAGCGCCAATTGGAACACTGAAGCTTTCTTT. Protein product: CASSANWNTEAFF.

Only a few counts were recorded for this clonotype. The chain has TRBV5-1 and TRBJ2-3; TRBD1 or TRBD2 may be the D gene (5 bases each). CDR3 length: 14 residues. CDR1 SGHRS and CDR2 YFSETQ come from the germline V gene. Trimming cost V 7 bases and J 4 bases, with 16 bases left between them. Here the CDR3 reads CASSGAGLPDTQYF. The CDR3 DNA reads TGCGCCAGCTCCGGGGCGGGTCTCCCAGATACGCAGTATTTT.

The chain joins TRBV12-3 or TRBV12-4 to TRBJ1-1; D unresolved. The CDR3 runs 13 residues. The V and J ends lost 6 bases and 4 bases respectively, with 12 bases between them. This CDR3 is CASRHGVSTEAFF. The CDR3 DNA reads TGTGCCAGCAGACATGGGGTAAGCACTGAAGCTTTCTTT.

This rearrangement joins TRBV18 to TRBJ1-5, with D perhaps TRBD1 (5 bases). The CDR3 is 14 residues long. Germline CDR1 is KGHSH and CDR2 is LQKENI. With 3 bases removed from V and 5 bases from J, the gap between germline ends came to 11 bases. DNA for the CDR3: TGTGCCAGCTCACCCCCGGGGCGCGATCAGCCCCAGCATTTT. It codes for CASSPPGRDQPQHF.

This clonotype was seen more than once but under ten times. The rearrangement links TRBV7-3 to TRBJ1-1, with a tentative D call TRBD1 (5 bases). Germline CDR1 is SGHTA and CDR2 is FQGTGA. The CDR3 length is 14 residues. V was cut by 5 bases and J by 0 bases, with 10 bases left in between. The CDR3 nucleotides read TGTGCCAGCAGCCCAGGGTTTATGAACACTGAAGCTTTCTTT. Translation gives CASSPGFMNTEAFF. The full variable domain, its missing parts supplied by reference TRBV7-3 and TRBJ1-1, is GAGVSQTPSNKVTEKGKYVELRCDPISGHTALYWYRQSLGQGPEFLIYFQGTGAADDSGLPNDRFFAVRPEGSVSTLKIQRTERGDSAVYLCASSPGFMNTEAFFGQGTRLTVV.

This chain links TRBV2 with TRBJ1-5, with 8 bases matching TRBD1. There are 15 residues in the CDR3. In germline, CDR1 is SNHLY, CDR2 FYNNEI. V dropped 7 bases and J dropped 1; count of bases not matched to a gene: 6. The CDR3 loop is CASNQDRASNQPQHF. The CDR3 bases are TGTGCCAGCAATCAGGACAGGGCGAGCAATCAGCCCCAGCATTTT. Complete variable domain (other parts from reference TRBV2 and TRBJ1-5): EPEVTQTPSHQVTQMGQEVILRCVPISNHLYFYWYRQILGQKVEFLVSFYNNEISEKSEIFDDQFSVERPDGSNFTLKIRSTKLEDSAMYFCASNQDRASNQPQHFGDGTRLSIL.

This clonotype was counted at least ten times. The V and J genes are TRBV28 and TRBJ1-1; 7 nucleotides match TRBD1. CDR1 and CDR2 (germline): MDHEN, SYDVKM. The CDR3 length is 12 residues. After removal of 3 bases from V and 7 bases from J, the junction contained 2 bases not matched to a gene. CDR3 loop: CASSFRQGEAFF. CDR3 sequence (DNA): TGTGCCAGCAGTTTTCGACAGGGTGAAGCTTTCTTT.

This clonotype was detected a few times. The V and J genes are TRBV21-1 and TRBJ1-5. TRBV21-1 is a recognized pseudogene. The CDR3 has 9 residues. For the CDR3, the DNA is TGTGCCAGCAGGGAGCCCCAGCATTTT. It translates to CASREPQHF.

This clonotype has a count of ten or more. V usage is TRBV6-6 and J usage is TRBJ1-6, with D uncertain. V dropped 2 bases and J dropped 5 bases, with 7 bases sitting between them. The CDR3 is 14 amino acids. Germline CDR1 MNHNY, CDR2 SVGAGI (reference sequence). The CDR3 here is CASSYETNNSPLHF. CDR3 coding DNA: TGTGCCAGCAGTTACGAGACTAATAATTCACCCCTCCACTTT.

This clonotype was picked up many times. This chain uses TRBV25-1 with TRBJ1-2; TRBD1 is a possible D gene (5 bases). From germline, CDR1 is MGHDK and CDR2 SYGVNS. V lost 2 bases and J lost 6, with 16 bases in between. The CDR3 contains 15 residues. The CDR3 region has the DNA TGTGCCAGCAGTGAAAGAGGGACTGATTGGGATGGCTACACCTTC. Its protein is CASSERGTDWDGYTF.

V and J are TRBV20-1 and TRBJ2-2; tentatively, D is TRBD1 (5 bases). Trimming removed 0 bases from V and 4 bases from J, with 15 bases in between. Per the germline V gene, CDR1 is DFQATT and CDR2 is SNEGSKA (reference sequence). CDR3 length: 16 amino acids. CDR3 DNA sequence: TGCAGTGCTAGAGATAAAGCAGGGTCCGTCACCGGGGAGCTGTTTTTT. It yields the protein CSARDKAGSVTGELFF.

Note on this clonotype: An end of the junction does not agree with germline; a read error may underlie this. The chain links TRBV2 to TRBJ2-7; TRBD1 matches at 9 bases. The CDR3 is made up of 11 amino acids. Germline V lookup: CDR1 SNHLY, CDR2 FYNNEI. The CDR3 reads CASSVSGTGSF. In nucleotides, the CDR3 is TGTGCCAGCAGTGTTTCCGGGACAGGGAGCTTC. Looking up the rest from reference TRBV2 and TRBJ2-7 gives the full variable domain: EPEVTQTPSHQVTQMGQEVILRCVPISNHLYFYWYRQILGQKVEFLVSFYNNEISEKSEIFDDQFSVERPDGSNFTLKIRSTKLEDSAMYFCASSVSGTGSFGPGTRLTVT.

The chain joins TRBV10-3 to TRBJ2-7; D possibly corresponds to TRBD2 (5 bases). The CDR3 runs 15 residues. Trimming stripped 2 bases from V and 4 bases from J, with 15 bases between. Germline CDR1 ENHRY, CDR2 SYGVKD. DNA of the CDR3: TGTGCCATCAGTGAGAACGCCGCGGGCCTATACGAGCAGTACTTC. Residues: CAISENAAGLYEQYF.

Ten or more counts support this clonotype. V gene TRBV7-9 combines with J gene TRBJ1-1, with D hard to call. The CDR3 extends over 13 amino acids. CDR1 and CDR2 (germline): SEHNR, FQNEAQ (reference sequence). The V and J ends lost 11 bases and 5 bases respectively, with 18 bases between them. This chain's CDR3 is CAAVRVVRTEAFF. In DNA, the CDR3 is TGTGCCGCTGTCCGGGTAGTGAGAACTGAAGCTTTCTTT.

The chain uses TRBV20-1 and TRBJ2-4; 10 bases are shared with TRBD2. There are 17 residues in the CDR3. Trimming took 5 bases from V and 0 from J; bases not matched to a gene: 10. Germline-derived CDR1 and CDR2 are DFQATT and SNEGSKA (reference sequence). In nucleotides, the CDR3 is TGCAGTGCTGTAGCGGGGGGTCAGACACTAGCCAAAAACATTCAGTACTTC. It yields the protein CSAVAGGQTLAKNIQYF.

This clonotype occurred a few times. The chain has TRBV19 and TRBJ2-1, with D possibly matching TRBD2 (6 bases). Trimming left V 3 bases short and J 3 bases short, with 15 bases between. The CDR3 extends over 16 amino acids. Germline V gene sequence: CDR1 LNHDA, CDR2 SQIVND (reference sequence). The CDR3 sequence: CASSISPSANYNEQFF. CDR3 sequence (DNA): TGTGCCAGTAGTATTTCCCCTAGCGCAAACTACAATGAGCAGTTCTTC.

This rearrangement joins TRBV7-2 to TRBJ1-4; TRBD1 might be the D (5 bases). This CDR3 region has 13 residues. V lost 10 bases and J 5 bases, leaving 14 bases between the germline ends. In germline, CDR1 is SGHTA, CDR2 FQGNSA. CDR3 sequence: CATLEGPNEKLFF. The CDR3 DNA sequence: TGTGCCACCCTAGAGGGACCCAATGAAAAACTGTTTTTT.

The chain uses TRBV29-1 and TRBJ1-1; D might be TRBD1 (5 bases). This CDR3 has 12 amino acids. V was pared by 4 bases and J by 3 bases, with 9 bases between. Germline V gene sequence: CDR1 SQVTM, CDR2 ANQGSEA. The CDR3 region has the DNA TGCAGCGTTGGGGACCTCGACACTGAAGCTTTCTTT. Protein product: CSVGDLDTEAFF.